The following is a T cell receptor (beta chain) sequence with its context. The antigen remains undetermined. Every donor provided one heparinised blood draw, which averaged about 110 mL. This sample was taken from a study of beta chain features in type 1 diabetes. Study results and caveats: Junctions at VDJ sites from type 1 diabetes patients had fewer insertions and more deletions.

Between the trimmed V and J ends, which lost 1 base and 2 bases, there was a span of 8 bases. The CDR3 covers 13 residues. CDR1 and CDR2 from the germline V gene are SQVTM and ANQGSEA. Expressed TCRB transcripts got sequenced, as all isolated RNA was reverse transcribed. TCRdb keeps only in-frame clones here, not all; method: immunoSEQ multiplex PCR. The sample carries over 500,000 clones, about 16% recorded once. V and J are TRBV29-1 and TRBJ1-1, with D hard to call. This receptor was obtained from a man aged 18 to 30 in good health. Sequenced sample: naive CD4+ T cells from blood. The CDR3 sequence is CSVEGASNTEAFF. CDR3 DNA: TGCAGCGTTGAAGGGGCCAGTAACACTGAAGCTTTCTTT.